This entry concerns a single TCR beta chain. The CDR3 sequence is 17 residues long. The V and J ends lost 4 bases and 5 bases, in that order; junction bases with no gene match: 9. In germline, CDR1 is SGHRS, CDR2 YFSETQ. The data stem from a study of blood T cell repertoires in COVID-19. Study summary: Samples came from the United States, Italy and Spain, spanning acute and convalescent COVID-19.

Measured with immunoSEQ multiplex PCR; TCRdb has only the in-frame clones, and not every one. Seen here are 140,000 to 150,000 clones, approximately 81% observed once, and the top ten hold roughly 34%. Sequencing used peripheral blood. The rearrangement uses TRBV5-1 and TRBJ2-5; 15 bases map to TRBD2. This clonotype originated in a human donor in a cohort sampled during active COVID-19. Written as DNA, the CDR3 is TGCGCCAGCAGCCCCAGGACTAGCGGGGGGGCACACGAGACCCAGTACTTC. This translates into CASSPRTSGGAHETQYF.